These 31 T cell receptor beta chains were all obtained from the same sample, sequenced in a study of T cells after yellow fever vaccination. TCRdb recomputed calls from the 5' RACE reads with MiXCR, one row per CDR3 protein. Altogether about 85,000 distinct CDR3 sequences are present, 10% to 15% being singletons, with the ten largest covering around 23%. Sequenced material: CD8+ T cells not binding an NS4B(214-222) dextramer, sorted from PBMCs, taken roughly 20 days after the first yellow fever vaccination. These TCRs come from a man between 18 and 35 years old who received the YFV17D yellow fever vaccine.

This sequence joins TRBV25-1 and TRBJ2-4; a possible D gene is TRBD2 (5 bases). Germline CDR1 is MGHDK and CDR2 is SYGVNS. V lost 3 bases, J lost 11 bases, and 8 bases lay in between. The CDR3 is 11 residues long. The CDR3 reads CASSDGEFQYF. The CDR3 bases are TGTGCCAGCAGTGACGGGGAATTTCAGTACTTC.

This clonotype was seen only a few times. The chain links TRBV2 to TRBJ2-1, with a tentative D call TRBD2 (6 bases). Germline V gene data show CDR1 as SNHLY and CDR2 as FYNNEI. This CDR3 spans 12 amino acids. The V end was cut by 10 bases, the J end by 10 bases, with 17 bases between. Written as DNA, the CDR3 is TGTGCCACCCTCGGAGGTGGAGGGGAGCAGTTCTTC. Translation gives CATLGGGGEQFF.

V is TRBV7-6 and J is TRBJ2-3; D call uncertain. The CDR3 consists of 14 residues. The V end lost 0 bases, the J end lost 6 bases, and 10 bases lay between the germline ends. The germline CDR1 and CDR2 sequences are SGHVS and FNYEAQ. Written as DNA, the CDR3 is TGTGCCAGCAGCTTAGCGGGGTCCCCGGATACGCAGTATTTT. It translates to CASSLAGSPDTQYF.

This clonotype was seen repeatedly, ten times or more. CDR3 residues: CASSSTPGEQFF. The CDR3 DNA sequence: TGCGCCAGCAGCTCGACGCCGGGCGAGCAGTTCTTC. The genes are TRBV5-1 and TRBJ2-1; D unclear. Per germline, CDR1 SGHRS and CDR2 YFSETQ. The CDR3 covers 12 residues. Trimming stripped 3 bases from V and 10 bases from J, with 11 bases between.

This clonotype was counted only a few times. The V and J genes are TRBV29-1 and TRBJ1-2, with 9 bases fitting TRBD1. The CDR3 has 12 residues. Germline lookup yields CDR1 SQVTM and CDR2 ANQGSEA. The trim removed 5 bases at V and 8 bases at J, leaving 6 bases unmatched. The CDR3 spells CSVRDRESGYTF. The CDR3 DNA sequence: TGCAGCGTTCGGGACAGGGAATCCGGCTACACCTTC. The full variable domain, rest sourced from reference TRBV29-1 and TRBJ1-2, is SAVISQKPSRDICQRGTSLTIQCQVDSQVTMMFWYRQQPGQSLTLIATANQGSEATYESGFVIDKFPISRPNLTFSTLTVSNMSPEDSSIYLCSVRDRESGYTFGSGTRLTVV.

V gene TRBV7-9 combines with J gene TRBJ2-3; D uncertain. Trimming took off 8 bases at V and 0 bases at J, with 6 bases between the two ends. The CDR3 is 12 residues long. Germline assignment: CDR1 SEHNR and CDR2 FQNEAQ (reference sequence). CDR3 in DNA: TGTGCCAGCTGGGCGAGCACAGATACGCAGTATTTT. This encodes CASWASTDTQYF.

Here the CDR3 reads CASSLLGGYQETQYF. The CDR3 region has the DNA TGTGCCAGCAGCTTACTAGGCGGATACCAAGAGACCCAGTACTTC. The chain uses TRBV7-3 and TRBJ2-5; no definite D call. V gave up 2 bases and J gave up 0 bases, with 10 bases separating them. The CDR3 length is 15 residues. Germline V lookup: CDR1 SGHTA, CDR2 FQGTGA.

This rearrangement joins TRBV5-4 to TRBJ2-7; TRBD2 might be the D (7 bases). With 4 bases removed from V and 0 bases from J, the gap between germline ends came to 14 bases. CDR3 length: 15 residues. CDR1 is SGHNT, CDR2 YYREEE, per germline (reference sequence). CDR3 in DNA: TGTGCCAGCAGCCGTAATGGGGGGGCCTCCTACGAGCAGTACTTC. Encoded protein: CASSRNGGASYEQYF.

The V and J genes are TRBV20-1 and TRBJ2-5; 7 bases fit TRBD2. This CDR3 comprises 15 residues. Germline CDR1 DFQATT, CDR2 SNEGSKA (reference sequence). The V segment lost 1 base and the J segment 0 bases; nucleotides outside the gene matches: 5. CDR3 DNA: TGCAGTGCTAGAGGGGGGGGAGCCCACCAAGAGACCCAGTACTTC. This gives the protein CSARGGGAHQETQYF.

This clonotype came up a few times. The chain is built from TRBV6-5 and TRBJ2-2; a weak D match, TRBD1 (5 bases). Trimming took 2 bases from V and 5 from J, leaving 12 bases between them. Germline V CDR1 and CDR2: MNHEY, SVGAGI. CDR3 length: 15 residues. This CDR3 reads CASSYNVGQTGELFF. The DNA for the CDR3 is TGTGCCAGCAGTTACAATGTCGGACAAACCGGGGAGCTGTTTTTT.

The rearrangement joins TRBV20-1 to TRBJ2-2; maybe TRBD1 (7 bases). Germline lookup yields CDR1 DFQATT and CDR2 SNEGSKA (reference sequence). The V and J ends lost 6 bases and 0 bases respectively, with 20 bases between them. The CDR3 spans 17 residues. CDR3 protein: CSAYPSSGGTNTGELFF. CDR3 DNA: TGCAGTGCCTACCCTTCTTCAGGGGGGACGAACACCGGGGAGCTGTTTTTT.

This sequence joins TRBV6-4 and TRBJ2-2, with TRBD2 identical over 9 bases. The CDR3 consists of 15 residues. V was pared by 4 bases and J by 1 base, with 1 base of the junction left unmatched. The germline V gene encodes CDR1 MRHNA and CDR2 SNTAGT. The CDR3 spells CASSALAGNTGELFF. CDR3 nucleotide sequence: TGTGCCAGCAGTGCACTAGCGGGGAACACCGGGGAGCTGTTTTTT.

This chain links TRBV29-1 with TRBJ2-7, with D possibly being TRBD1 or TRBD2 (5 bases each). This CDR3 region has 12 residues. Looked up from germline, CDR1 is SQVTM and CDR2 is ANQGSEA. V was pared by 4 bases and J by 3 bases, with 10 bases between. DNA for the CDR3: TGCAGCGTTGTAAGTGGGGGCTACGAGCAGTACTTC. Protein product: CSVVSGGYEQYF.

A few counts support this clonotype. The genes are TRBV6-2 or TRBV6-3 and TRBJ2-1; a possible D gene is TRBD1 (6 bases). This CDR3 has 12 residues. Looked up from germline, CDR1 is MNHEY and CDR2 is SVGEGT. Trimming took 3 bases from V and 11 from J, leaving 11 bases between them. The CDR3 sequence: CASSYPDRKQFF. In nucleotides, the CDR3 is TGTGCCAGCAGTTATCCCGACAGGAAGCAGTTCTTC.

This chain links TRBV29-1 with TRBJ1-4, with D uncertain. Trimming took 6 bases from V and 8 from J, leaving 10 bases between them. There are 11 residues in the CDR3. Germline-derived CDR1 and CDR2 are SQVTM and ANQGSEA. The CDR3 DNA is TGCAGCGTCCTCCACTGGGAAAAACTGTTTTTT. Translating it yields CSVLHWEKLFF.

The chain has TRBV4-3 and TRBJ2-6, with unresolved D. The CDR3 runs to 16 residues. CDR1 LGHNA and CDR2 YSLEER come from the germline V gene. Between the trimmed V and J ends, which lost 0 bases and 2 bases, there was a span of 8 bases. The CDR3 sequence: CASSQDGLPGANVLTF. The DNA of the CDR3 is TGCGCCAGCAGCCAAGATGGGTTACCTGGGGCCAACGTCCTGACTTTC.

The chain joins TRBV7-8 to TRBJ1-1, with D uncertain. The V end was cut by 5 bases, the J end by 6 bases, with 22 bases between. The germline V gene encodes CDR1 SGHVS and CDR2 FQNEAQ. CDR3 length equals 16 residues. This CDR3 reads CASSLPPLAQDAEAFF. The CDR3 coding sequence is TGTGCCAGCAGCCTCCCCCCGTTAGCGCAGGACGCTGAAGCTTTCTTT. Filled out from reference TRBV7-8 and TRBJ1-1, the complete variable domain reads GAGVSQSPRYKVAKRGQDVALRCDPISGHVSLFWYQQALGQGPEFLTYFQNEAQLDKSGLPSDRFFAERPEGSVSTLKIQRTQQEDSAVYLCASSLPPLAQDAEAFFGQGTRLTVV.

The chain joins TRBV19 to TRBJ1-2; D remains ambiguous. This CDR3 region has 9 residues. V gave up 9 bases and J gave up 4 bases, with 3 bases separating them. Per the germline V gene, CDR1 is LNHDA and CDR2 is SQIVND (reference sequence). The DNA of the CDR3 is TGTGCCAGCGGCTATGGCTACACCTTC. This gives the protein CASGYGYTF. The variable domain in full, completed from reference TRBV19 and TRBJ1-2, reads DGGITQSPKYLFRKEGQNVTLSCEQNLNHDAMYWYRQDPGQGLRLIYYSQIVNDFQKGDIAEGYSVSREKKESFPLTVTSAQKNPTAFYLCASGYGYTFGSGTRLTVV.

V gene TRBV18 combines with J gene TRBJ1-6, with no clear D. The CDR3 spans 15 residues. V shed 2 bases and J shed 0 bases, with 5 bases lying between them. Germline lookup yields CDR1 KGHSH and CDR2 LQKENI. CDR3 in DNA: TGTGCCAGCTCACCAGCGAGCTCCTATAATTCACCCCTCCACTTT. This sequence encodes CASSPASSYNSPLHF.

This clonotype occurred a few times. The chain is built from TRBV7-3 and TRBJ2-2, with 7 bases lining up with TRBD2. Per the germline V gene, CDR1 is SGHTA and CDR2 is FQGTGA. The CDR3 loop spans 16 amino acids. J was trimmed by 4 bases and V by 2 bases; bases with no gene match: 7. CDR3 coding DNA: TGTGCCAGCAGCTTATTCCGGACGGGGGGCACCGGGGAGCTGTTTTTT. It encodes CASSLFRTGGTGELFF.

There are a few counts of this clonotype. The gene calls are TRBV6-6 and TRBJ1-2; no definite D call. The CDR3 is 11 residues long. From germline, CDR1 is MNHNY and CDR2 SVGAGI (reference sequence). Trimming shortened V by 6 bases and J by 4 bases, and 6 bases separated the two germline ends. This CDR3 reads CASSPPYGYTF. As DNA, the CDR3 is TGTGCCAGCAGCCCTCCCTATGGCTACACCTTC.

This clonotype came up a few times. The chain has TRBV4-1 and TRBJ1-3; no clear D gene. Trimming pared 5 bases from V and 0 bases from J, leaving 11 bases between. Germline values: CDR1 MGHRA, CDR2 YSYEKL. There are 15 residues in the CDR3. The CDR3 nucleotides are TGCGCCAGCAGCTCCCGTTGGAGCTCTGGAAACACCATATATTTT. Translating gives CASSSRWSSGNTIYF.

The chain couples TRBV4-1 to TRBJ2-7; D ambiguous. The CDR3 consists of 15 residues. Germline assignment: CDR1 MGHRA and CDR2 YSYEKL. Trimming cost V 0 bases and J 2 bases, with 11 bases left between them. The CDR3 loop is CASSQELGLAYEQYV. CDR3 nucleotides: TGCGCCAGCAGCCAAGAGCTCGGCCTAGCCTACGAGCAGTACGTC.

The rearrangement uses TRBV5-5 and TRBJ2-1; D perhaps matches TRBD2 (6 bases). The CDR3 sequence is 14 residues long. From germline, CDR1 is SGHKS and CDR2 YYEKEE (reference sequence). The germline V and J ends were trimmed by 9 bases and 5 bases, with 18 bases remaining between them. The CDR3 DNA reads TGTGCCATGAGCCCCGGGGGACGGCACAATGAGCAGTTCTTC. Translated, it gives CAMSPGGRHNEQFF. The whole variable domain, remainder taken from reference TRBV5-5 and TRBJ2-1, is DAGVTQSPTHLIKTRGQQVTLRCSPISGHKSVSWYQQVLGQGPQFIFQYYEKEERGRGNFPDRFSARQFPNYSSELNVNALLLGDSALYLCAMSPGGRHNEQFFGPGTRLTVL.

Only a few counts were recorded for this clonotype. This chain joins TRBV20-1 and TRBJ1-2, with a weak D call TRBD1 (5 bases). Germline CDR1 DFQATT, CDR2 SNEGSKA (reference sequence). The CDR3 runs to 11 residues. V lost 6 bases, J lost 8 bases, and 13 bases lay in between. As DNA, the CDR3 is TGCAGTGCCCTCGGGGGGGGAGGCTACACCTTC. The encoded protein is CSALGGGGYTF.

This clonotype was counted a few times. The rearrangement uses TRBV11-2 and TRBJ2-5, with 10 bases aligning to TRBD2. The CDR3 spans 16 residues. Losses at the gene ends were 1 base for V and 4 bases for J; bases not matched to a gene: 6. Germline CDR1 is SGHAT and CDR2 is FQNNGV. The CDR3, as DNA: TGTGCCAGCAGCTTAGGTCTAGCGGGGGATACAGAGACCCAGTACTTC. Translating gives CASSLGLAGDTETQYF.

This clonotype was recorded many times. V and J are TRBV7-3 and TRBJ1-1; no clear D gene. Germline V gives CDR1 SGHTA, CDR2 FQGTGA. V lost 5 bases, J lost 2 bases, and 15 bases lay in between. The CDR3 is 15 residues long. The CDR3 loop reads CASSHSGGLNTEAFF. CDR3 coding DNA: TGTGCCAGCAGCCACAGTGGCGGCCTTAACACTGAAGCTTTCTTT.

The V and J genes are TRBV7-2 and TRBJ2-5; 13 bases are shared with TRBD2. The CDR3 consists of 16 residues. Losses at the gene ends were 8 bases for V and 5 bases for J; bases not matched to a gene: 11. Germline V lookup: CDR1 SGHTA, CDR2 FQGNSA. CDR3 residues: CASALPPLAGGETQYF. Written as DNA, the CDR3 is TGTGCCAGCGCCCTGCCCCCACTAGCGGGGGGGGAGACCCAGTACTTC. Variable domain in full (rest from reference TRBV7-2 and TRBJ2-5): GAGVSQSPSNKVTEKGKDVELRCDPISGHTALYWYRQSLGQGLEFLIYFQGNSAPDKSGLPSDRFSAERTGGSVSTLTIQRTQQEDSAVYLCASALPPLAGGETQYFGPGTRLLVL.

This clonotype was seen a handful of times. The chain joins TRBV11-2 to TRBJ2-7, with 7 bases matching TRBD2. With V trimmed by 4 bases and J by 6 bases, 6 bases remained unmatched. This CDR3 is 13 amino acids long. Germline CDR1 reads SGHAT; CDR2 reads FQNNGV. CDR3 protein: CASSSGWTSEQYV. In nucleotides, the CDR3 is TGTGCCAGCAGCTCGGGTTGGACTAGCGAGCAGTACGTC.

V gene TRBV13 combines with J gene TRBJ2-1; possible D gene TRBD1, 5 bases. Germline CDR1 reads PRHDT; CDR2 reads FYEKMQ (reference sequence). V was shortened by 1 base and J by 2 bases, with 6 bases between the two germline ends. The CDR3 extends over 14 amino acids. CDR3 in DNA: TGTGCCAGCAGCTTAGTGGGGCCCTACAATGAGCAGTTCTTC. It is translated as CASSLVGPYNEQFF.

The chain employs TRBV11-2 and TRBJ2-2; no clear D gene. The V end was cut by 6 bases, the J end by 5 bases, with 7 bases between. The CDR3 loop spans 12 amino acids. Germline CDR1 is SGHAT and CDR2 is FQNNGV. CDR3 amino acids: CASRKRTGELFF. CDR3 coding DNA: TGTGCCAGCAGGAAAAGGACCGGGGAGCTGTTTTTT.